What follows are 13 T cell receptor beta chains derived from one specimen sequenced in a study of blood T cell repertoires in COVID-19. Clones were sequenced by immunoSEQ multiplex PCR, and TCRdb holds only the in-frame ones, with some missing. The sample has roughly 62,000 clones, 79% seen once. The material sequenced was peripheral blood. The receptors here all came from a woman of 80 years or more with active or convalescent COVID-19.

V gene TRBV5-6 combines with J gene TRBJ2-4; perhaps TRBD2 as D (6 bases). The germline gives CDR1 SGHDT, CDR2 YYEEEE. The V and J ends lost 1 base and 3 bases respectively, with 8 bases between them. This CDR3 has 14 amino acids. CDR3 region: CASSLPGGKNIQYF. The CDR3 bases are TGTGCCAGCAGCTTGCCCGGGGGCAAAAACATTCAGTACTTC.

The chain uses TRBV5-4 and TRBJ2-1; D is uncertain. V lost 1 base and J lost 7, with 3 bases in between. Germline-derived CDR1 and CDR2 are SGHNT and YYREEE (reference sequence). The CDR3 sequence is 11 residues long. CDR3 sequence: CASSLLNEQFF. The CDR3 nucleotides read TGTGCCAGCAGCTTGCTGAATGAGCAGTTCTTC.

The rearrangement links TRBV5-1 to TRBJ1-1, with a possible D match to TRBD1 (5 bases). V lost 4 bases, J lost 3 bases, and 16 bases lay in between. Per germline, CDR1 SGHRS and CDR2 YFSETQ. The CDR3 runs 15 residues. CDR3: CASSPDPGLDTEAFF. The CDR3 DNA sequence: TGCGCCAGCAGCCCTGACCCAGGGTTGGACACTGAAGCTTTCTTT.

The chain links TRBV27 to TRBJ1-4; TRBD1 might be the D (6 bases). The V gene lost 11 bases and the J gene lost 7 bases, with 17 bases spanning the gap. Germline V gene sequence: CDR1 MNHEY, CDR2 SMNVEV (reference sequence). This CDR3 contains 13 residues. The CDR3, as DNA: TGTGCCGGCAACCAGGGGCCGAGTGAAAAACTGTTTTTT. This sequence encodes CAGNQGPSEKLFF.

V is TRBV7-9 and J is TRBJ2-3; a possible D gene is TRBD2 (5 bases). Deletions cut 3 bases from V and 0 bases from J, with 7 bases between. CDR3 length: 14 residues. CDR1 is SEHNR and CDR2 is FQNEAQ in the germline V gene (reference sequence). CDR3 DNA sequence: TGTGCCAGCAGCTTTTGGGAGAGCACAGATACGCAGTATTTT. Translating it yields CASSFWESTDTQYF. The full variable domain, its missing parts supplied by reference TRBV7-9 and TRBJ2-3, is DTGVSQNPRHKITKRGQNVTFRCDPISEHNRLYWYRQTLGQGPEFLTYFQNEAQLEKSRLLSDRFSAERPKGSFSTLEIQRTEQGDSAMYLCASSFWESTDTQYFGPGTRLTVL.

This clone was picked up a small number of times. This rearrangement joins TRBV19 to TRBJ1-5; a possible D gene is TRBD1 (5 bases). Germline assignment: CDR1 LNHDA and CDR2 SQIVND (reference sequence). V was cut by 3 bases and J by 7 bases, with 16 bases left in between. The CDR3 contains 15 residues. The CDR3 DNA reads as TGTGCCAGTAGTATCGGCCGGCAGGGCCGGCAGCCCCAGCATTTT. This translates into CASSIGRQGRQPQHF.

The chain uses TRBV15 and TRBJ1-1; TRBD1 aligns across 7 bases. Germline loops: CDR1 LNHNV, CDR2 YYDKDF (reference sequence). The CDR3 is 14 residues long. The J segment lost 3 bases and the V segment lost 4 bases, leaving 5 bases of the junction unmatched. The DNA of the CDR3 is TGTGCCACCAGCACCTGGACAGGAGACACTGAAGCTTTCTTT. It yields the protein CATSTWTGDTEAFF.

The V call is TRBV7-3, the J call TRBJ2-3, with TRBD1 as a possible D gene (5 bases). The CDR3 loop spans 14 amino acids. The ends were cut back, 3 bases at V and 2 bases at J, with 9 bases in the middle. Germline assignment: CDR1 SGHTA and CDR2 FQGTGA. The DNA for the CDR3 is TGTGCCAGCAGCTTTAGTGGGGCCACAGATACGCAGTATTTT. This translates into CASSFSGATDTQYF.

The chain uses TRBV11-2 and TRBJ1-3; 8 positions agree with TRBD1. Trimming cost V 4 bases and J 9 bases; bases outside gene matches: 2. The CDR3 is 12 residues long. CDR1 is SGHAT, CDR2 FQNNGV, per germline. This chain's CDR3 is CASSSQGATIYF. CDR3 coding DNA: TGTGCCAGCAGCTCCCAGGGGGCCACCATATATTTT.

The chain combines TRBV7-9 with TRBJ2-3; TRBD2 aligns across 10 bases. CDR1 is SEHNR, CDR2 FQNEAQ, per germline (reference sequence). The CDR3 length is 14 residues. Trimming removed 5 bases from V and 5 bases from J; junction bases left unmatched: 4. The CDR3 here is CASSLSGGEDTQYF. The CDR3 bases are TGTGCCAGCAGCCTGAGCGGGGGGGAAGATACGCAGTATTTT.

V and J are TRBV4-2 and TRBJ2-1, with D tentatively TRBD2 (6 bases). Germline values: CDR1 LGHNA, CDR2 YNFKEQ. Trimming stripped 0 bases from V and 0 bases from J, with 18 bases between. CDR3 length: 19 residues. The CDR3 sequence: CASSQDSERRGSSYNEQFF. CDR3 bases: TGTGCCAGCAGCCAAGACTCCGAACGCCGGGGGAGCTCCTACAATGAGCAGTTCTTC.

The chain combines TRBV12-3 or TRBV12-4 with TRBJ2-3; D is unresolved. This CDR3 contains 13 residues. The ends were cut back, 6 bases at V and 3 bases at J, with 10 bases in the middle. The CDR3 is CASRRSGTDTQYF. Here the CDR3 DNA reads TGTGCCAGCAGGCGCTCGGGTACAGATACGCAGTATTTT.

V and J are TRBV5-8 and TRBJ1-1, with TRBD1 identical over 8 bases. The junction had 6 bases not matched to a gene; V was cut back by 2 bases and J by 0 bases. Germline-derived CDR1 and CDR2 are SGHTS and YDEGEE. CDR3 length equals 16 residues. In DNA form, the CDR3 reads TGTGCCAGCAGCTTTTACAGGGGGGGGATGAACACTGAAGCTTTCTTT. This translates into CASSFYRGGMNTEAFF.